A selection of T cell receptor beta chains follows, all from one sample in a study of regulatory T cells in long-lasting Graves disease. MiXCR, run by TCRdb on the multiplex PCR reads, gives a single entry per CDR3 protein. The sample contains about 400,000 distinct CDR3 sequences, approximately 15% of which appear only once. The sample was also reused in another study, on T cells in Graves' hyperthyroidism and ophthalmopathy.

Specimen: peripheral blood mononuclear cells (PBMCs), collected at new diagnosis, from a patient treated with antithyroid drugs. The receptors originated from a woman aged 40 to 50 with Graves disease. Both conserved end residues are part of each CDR3. A D gene is named only where the DNA matches it firmly. Only part of the rows carry a size: once, few, many, or a class if the clone is expanded.

clone size,V gene,J gene,D gene,CDR3 protein,CDR3 DNA
many,TRBV29-1,TRBJ2-5,-,CSVEVAQETQYF,TGCAGCGTTGAAGTCGCGCAAGAGACCCAGTACTTC
many,TRBV28,TRBJ1-2,-,CASSSNPGSYGYTF,TGTGCCAGCAGTTCAAACCCTGGCAGCTATGGCTACACCTTC
few,TRBV14,TRBJ1-6,-,CASSSTEGVSYNSPLHF,TGTGCCAGCAGCTCGACCGAGGGGGTGTCCTATAATTCACCCCTCCACTTT
many,TRBV5-1,TRBJ1-3,-,CASSLGGGRFSGNTIYF,TGCGCCAGCAGCTTGGGAGGAGGACGATTCTCTGGAAACACCATATATTTT
-,TRBV25-1,TRBJ2-4,TRBD1,CASSRGSPGQLDIQYF,TGTGCCAGCAGTAGGGGGAGCCCGGGACAGTTGGACATTCAGTACTTC
many,TRBV28,TRBJ1-3,-,CASSFGASGNTIYF,TGTGCCAGCAGTTTTGGAGCCTCTGGAAACACCATATATTTT
-,TRBV5-6,TRBJ2-7,TRBD2,CASSRGGDGYEQYF,TGTGCCAGCAGCCGGGGAGGGGACGGCTACGAGCAGTACTTC
-,TRBV12-3/TRBV12-4,TRBJ2-2,-,CASSRQSADTGELFF,TGTGCCAGCAGCCGACAGTCCGCGGACACCGGGGAGCTGTTTTTT
many,TRBV5-1,TRBJ1-2,TRBD1,CASSASGQNYGYTF,TGCGCCAGCAGCGCCTCGGGACAGAACTATGGCTACACCTTC
many,TRBV5-1,TRBJ2-1,-,CASSFGRGSFGTNEQFF,TGCGCCAGCAGCTTTGGCAGGGGTAGTTTTGGGACAAATGAGCAGTTCTTC
-,TRBV7-9,TRBJ2-5,-,CASSLALEGEETQYF,TGTGCCAGCAGCTTAGCGTTAGAGGGAGAAGAGACCCAGTACTTC
many,TRBV29-1,TRBJ2-7,TRBD1,CSVDGTGSTYEQYF,TGCAGCGTTGACGGGACAGGGTCGACCTACGAGCAGTACTTC